This T cell receptor beta chain was sequenced for a study of T-cell memory formation after mild COVID-19. Study-level findings and limits: The appearance of some responding clones in pre-infection memory suggested that cross-reactive memory joined.

The CDR3 has 16 residues. V was clipped by 8 bases and J by 4 bases; unmatched bases: 11. TCRdb redid the calling of the 5' RACE reads with MiXCR, one entry per CDR3 protein. The sample records approximately 180,000 distinct CDR3 sequences, around 16% being singletons. As concerns this clonotype: As yet, its antigen is unknown.

Sequenced sample: PBMCs or a T cell subset sorted from them (not recorded which). V and J are TRBV12-3 or TRBV12-4 and TRBJ2-3; TRBD2 matches at 11 bases. This clonotype was sampled from an adult woman who had mild COVID-19 (a few samples of this study predate the infection). Cell type and time point are not known. Here the CDR3 reads CASAYTSGSGADTQYF. The CDR3 DNA follows: TGTGCCAGCGCCTACACTAGCGGGAGTGGCGCAGATACGCAGTATTTT.